This TCR beta chain comes out of a study of cytomegalovirus exposure and HLA in healthy donors. CDR1 and CDR2 (germline): SEHNR, FQNEAQ (reference sequence). Trimming left V 1 base short and J 5 bases short, with 12 bases between. CDR3 length: 15 amino acids. PCR amplification relied on 60 Vbeta primers (plus 13 Jbeta primers). Some clones are missing from TCRdb's copy, which holds only in-frame ones; the method was immunoSEQ multiplex PCR. The sample lists some 92,000 clones; approximately 72% were seen once. This clone occurred a few times. Its antigen is unidentified. Study-wide results and limits: Rare sequences made up most TCRs, while some public TCRs were found in many donors. TCR beta chains associated with HLA were, in a later analysis, more clonally expanded than equally common others. Researchers reported that a few CMV-associated chains were confirmed in vitro as CMV antigen-specific.

Sequencing was performed on PBMCs. The receptor was isolated from a man between 18 and 35 years old in good health and CMV-seropositive. The chain is built from TRBV7-9 and TRBJ2-1, with D perhaps matching TRBD1 (5 bases). The DNA of the CDR3 is TGTGCCAGCAGCTTAGGCCAGGGTGCCGACAATGAGCAGTTCTTC. Translating gives CASSLGQGADNEQFF.